This T cell receptor beta chain was observed in a study of blood T cell repertoires in COVID-19. Study background: Researchers got acute and convalescent COVID-19 samples from the United States, Italy and Spain. The cDNA or gDNA used as material had been derived from T cells, B-cell-depleted T cells, or PBMCs.

In the study's own analysis: Nucleated cell counts were estimated from reference gene primer amplification. The assay was immunoSEQ multiplex PCR, and TCRdb's table has in-frame clones only and misses some. The V and J calls and clone size come from that table; D and trimming were worked out from the DNA. Seen here are 150,000 to 200,000 clones, roughly 90% observed once, and the top ten hold 1.6%. The source of this sequence is a woman in her forties or fifties with acute or convalescent COVID-19. Sequenced sample: peripheral blood.

CDR3 in DNA: TGTGCCAGCCCGAACGCCCCACTAGCGGGAGTAGGGACCGGGGAGCTGTTTTTT. Its translation: CASPNAPLAGVGTGELFF. The chain recombines TRBV2 with TRBJ2-2, with 11 bases matching TRBD2. Losses at the gene ends were 8 bases for V and 5 bases for J; bases not matched to a gene: 16. Germline CDR1 and CDR2: SNHLY and FYNNEI. The CDR3 is 18 residues long.